This T cell receptor (beta chain) derives from a study of shared clonotypes between healthy human individuals (dated by TCRdb to about 2020). Study-level background: The cohort comprised two women and a few men aged 18 to 49 years. For each donor, CD4 naive and CD4 memory were each given three plates, CD8 naive was given two plates, and CD8 memory was given one plate. Blood TCR repertoires of a handful of healthy adults were deeply sequenced to estimate repertoire size and the extent of clonotype sharing between individuals. To increase sequencing depth and limit assay-specific biases, TCR repertoire library preparation and sequencing were carried out by different laboratories using diverse techniques. Per donor, leukapheresis produced somewhere between about 0.85 and 8.9 billion PBMCs. The paper's findings and limits, for the study overall: Pairwise subsampling indicated that sequencing depth was expected to affect the degree of clonotype sharing among donors. Sampling was restricted to blood, and TCR repertoires in tissues likely differ from the TCR repertoires found in blood. Across a handful of donors, about 4.5% of naive CD4, around 3.5% of naive CD8, approximately 2.5% of memory CD4, and under 0.45% of memory CD8 clonotypes were shared. Even with the large sequencing depth, rarefaction of the sorted-subset datasets indicated that sequencing was incomplete. Larger estimated clonotype richness was generally found for naive subsets than for memory subsets. Because the study included only a small number of donors, the genetic and exposure-history diversity represented was limited. Higher generation probabilities were observed for clonotypes shared by all four sorted-subset donors than for non-shared clonotypes.

From a lookup of the germline V gene, CDR1 and CDR2 are SGHTS and YDEGEE. Trimming takes 4 bases from V and 4 bases from J, and the germline ends sit 14 bases apart. The CDR3 has 14 amino acids, counting the end cysteine and phenylalanine. This entry keeps only the CDR3 DNA: 42 bases, framed from base 1. The donors were healthy, HIV-negative adults who had no recently reported acute infections or vaccinations. Every donor was a Caucasian adult living in Nashville, Tennessee, USA. CD4+ T cells were enriched through magnetic negative selection, after which naive cells were positively selected on CD45RA and the remaining negative fraction served as the memory subset. After blood collection by leukapheresis, PBMCs were isolated using Ficoll-Histopaque density gradient centrifugation and then cryopreserved in the vapor phase of liquid nitrogen. Purity and quantity of every magnetically sorted T cell population were checked by analytical flow cytometry. From each sorted fraction, genomic DNA was isolated and quantified by UV absorbance on a Nanodrop 2000c.

For this clone: Its antigen is not yet known. No much larger clonotype is one base removed from it; base qualities were not supplied.

TCR CDR3 regions were amplified from genomic DNA by multiplex PCR using the deep immunoSEQ assay. For each cell subset, the extracted genomic DNA was distributed evenly across all wells of several immunoSEQ 96-well plates, and each plate served as one replicate. Each replicate PCR for sorted subsets received roughly 0.2 ug genomic DNA, equal to roughly 30,000 T cell genomes. Purified libraries were measured with a Qubit 3.0 fluorometer, size-checked on a Bioanalyzer 2100, and measured again with the KAPA Library Quantification kit. Every immunoSEQ 96-well plate was sequenced on a dedicated single-read 150-cycle Illumina NextSeq 550 flow cell. On the study's bioinformatics: Because the immunoSEQ output included only junctional sequences and no quality scores, the filtering could not be the same as the filtering used for full-length reads. Sequences were annotated with PyIR, a Python wrapper for IgBLAST v1.9, and V/J genes and CDR3 were assigned using IMGT germline references. Reads with weak V/J assignments (E-value above 1e-6), missing CDR3, stop codons, out-of-frame junctions, or ambiguous translated residues were removed. V3J clonotypes were defined as sequences sharing the same inferred V gene, J gene, and CDR3 amino acid sequence. Percentage overlap between repertoires was computed as shared unique clonotypes divided by the size of the smaller repertoire. Three approaches were used to assess repertoire richness: RTK rarefaction, the Chao1 estimator, and Recon v2.1 estimates of unobserved clonotypes. OLGA was used to compute generation probabilities for all TCRbeta clonotypes that the gDNA method yielded from a few donors. Imported from immuneACCESS, the table was reduced by TCRdb to in-frame sequences with V and J called. These copies leave out some clones; in studies compared against another copy, an unresolved V gene accounts for under half, and the cause of the remainder is not known. That table is the source of V, J and clone size, and D and trimming were worked out from the DNA. Here the sample has roughly 760,000 clones; around 67% occur a single time. Together, the top ten hold 1.5% to 2% of the sample.

The V gene is TRBV5-8 and the J gene is TRBJ1-2; the D gene cannot be named for sure. The sequencing sample was made of memory CD4+ T cells sorted from blood. The cell subset or site label, as the study defines it: CD45RA-negative fraction. This clonotype originated in a woman in her twenties or thirties in good health. CDR3 reads: CASSPVVKSYGYTF. The nucleotides are TGTGCCAGCAGCCCGGTGGTGAAGAGCTATGGCTACACCTTC.